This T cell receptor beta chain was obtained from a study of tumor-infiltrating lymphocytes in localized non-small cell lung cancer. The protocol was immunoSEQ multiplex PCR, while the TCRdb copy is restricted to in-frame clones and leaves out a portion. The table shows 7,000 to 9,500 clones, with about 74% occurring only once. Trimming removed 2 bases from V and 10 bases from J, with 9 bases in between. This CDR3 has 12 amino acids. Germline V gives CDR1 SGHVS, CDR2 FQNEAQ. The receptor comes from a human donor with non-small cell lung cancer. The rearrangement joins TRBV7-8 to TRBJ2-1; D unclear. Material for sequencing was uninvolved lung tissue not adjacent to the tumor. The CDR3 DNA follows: TGTGCCAGCAGCTTATGGGCCGGGGAGCAGTTCTTC. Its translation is CASSLWAGEQFF.